This T cell receptor beta chain was sequenced in a study of blood T cell repertoires in COVID-19. Generated by immunoSEQ multiplex PCR, the TCRdb table keeps only in-frame clones and is missing some. The sample records fewer than 350,000 clones, 90% being singletons. Germline V gene lookup returns CDR1 MGHRA and CDR2 YSYEKL. The CDR3 runs to 18 residues. Deletions cut 0 bases from V and 3 bases from J, with 18 bases between. What was sequenced was peripheral blood. This TCR came from a woman aged 25 to 45 with COVID-19, enrolled during active disease. The chain joins TRBV4-1 to TRBJ1-3; D is perhaps TRBD1 (5 bases). CDR3 bases: TGCGCCAGCAGCCAAGATACACGGGGGATCTTCTTTGGAAACACCATATATTTT. Translation: CASSQDTRGIFFGNTIYF.